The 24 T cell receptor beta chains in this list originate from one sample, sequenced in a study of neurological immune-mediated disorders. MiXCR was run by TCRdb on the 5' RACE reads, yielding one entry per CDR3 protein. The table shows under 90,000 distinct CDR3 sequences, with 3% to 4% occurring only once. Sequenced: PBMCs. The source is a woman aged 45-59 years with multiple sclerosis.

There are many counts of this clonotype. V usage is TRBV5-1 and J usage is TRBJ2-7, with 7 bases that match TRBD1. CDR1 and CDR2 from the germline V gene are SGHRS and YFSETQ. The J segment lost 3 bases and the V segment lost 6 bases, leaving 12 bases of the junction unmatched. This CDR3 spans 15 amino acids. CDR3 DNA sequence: TGCGCCAGCACCAACGGTGGGACAGACCTCTACGAGCAGTACTTC. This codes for CASTNGGTDLYEQYF.

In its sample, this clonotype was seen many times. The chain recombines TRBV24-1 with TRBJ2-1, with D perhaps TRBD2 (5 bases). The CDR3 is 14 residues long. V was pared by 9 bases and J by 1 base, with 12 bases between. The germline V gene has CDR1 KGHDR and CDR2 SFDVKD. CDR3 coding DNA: TGTGCCACCGGCCGGACTGCTTCCTACAATGAGCAGTTCTTC. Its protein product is CATGRTASYNEQFF.

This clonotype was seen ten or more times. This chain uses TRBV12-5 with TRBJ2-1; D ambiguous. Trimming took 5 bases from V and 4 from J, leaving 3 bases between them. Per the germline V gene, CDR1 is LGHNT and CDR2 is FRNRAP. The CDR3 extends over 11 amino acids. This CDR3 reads CASGPYNEQFF. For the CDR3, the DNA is TGTGCTAGTGGTCCGTACAATGAGCAGTTCTTC.

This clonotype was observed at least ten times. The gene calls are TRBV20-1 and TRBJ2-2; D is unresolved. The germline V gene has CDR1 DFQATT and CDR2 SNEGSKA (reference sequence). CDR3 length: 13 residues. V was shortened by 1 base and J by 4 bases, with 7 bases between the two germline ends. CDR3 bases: TGCAGTGCTAGAGCCCCGACCACCGGGGAGCTGTTTTTT. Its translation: CSARAPTTGELFF.

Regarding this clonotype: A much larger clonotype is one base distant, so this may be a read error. CDR3 region: CSARDAGPGTGYTF. As DNA, the CDR3 is TGCAGTGCTAGAGATGCCGGGCCGGGTACTGGCTACACCTTC. The gene calls are TRBV20-1 and TRBJ1-2; no firm D call. The CDR3 has 14 amino acids. CDR1 and CDR2 (germline): DFQATT, SNEGSKA (reference sequence). V was trimmed by 0 bases and J by 7 bases, leaving 15 bases between them.

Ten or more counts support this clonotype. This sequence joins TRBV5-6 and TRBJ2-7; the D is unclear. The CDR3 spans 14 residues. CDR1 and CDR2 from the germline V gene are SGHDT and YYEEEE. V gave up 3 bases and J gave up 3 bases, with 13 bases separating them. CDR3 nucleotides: TGTGCCAGCAGCTCCAGTAGGGAATACTACGAGCAGTACTTC. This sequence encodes CASSSSREYYEQYF.

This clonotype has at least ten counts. CDR3 coding DNA: TGTGCCACCAGCAGAGTAGCTTCTCAATCACCAGCGACGCAGTATTTT. Its protein is CATSRVASQSPATQYF. The chain links TRBV15 to TRBJ2-3; no definite D call. The V and J ends lost 1 base and 9 bases respectively, with 20 bases between them. CDR1 is LNHNV, CDR2 YYDKDF, per germline (reference sequence). This CDR3 comprises 16 residues.

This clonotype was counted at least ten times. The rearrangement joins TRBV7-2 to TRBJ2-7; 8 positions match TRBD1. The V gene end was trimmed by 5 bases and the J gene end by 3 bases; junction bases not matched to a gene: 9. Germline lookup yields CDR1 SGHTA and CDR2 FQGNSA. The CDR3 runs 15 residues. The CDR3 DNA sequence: TGTGCCAGCAGCCCCAGGGGGCTAGGGGGCTACGAGCAGTACTTC. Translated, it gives CASSPRGLGGYEQYF. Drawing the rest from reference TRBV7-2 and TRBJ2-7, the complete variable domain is GAGVSQSPSNKVTEKGKDVELRCDPISGHTALYWYRQSLGQGLEFLIYFQGNSAPDKSGLPSDRFSAERTGGSVSTLTIQRTQQEDSAVYLCASSPRGLGGYEQYFGPGTRLTVT.

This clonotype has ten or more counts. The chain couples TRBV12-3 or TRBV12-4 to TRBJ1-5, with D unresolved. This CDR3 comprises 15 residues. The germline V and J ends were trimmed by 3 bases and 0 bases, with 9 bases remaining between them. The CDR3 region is CASSLYRSSNQPQHF. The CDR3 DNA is TGTGCCAGCAGTTTGTACCGGAGTAGCAATCAGCCCCAGCATTTT.

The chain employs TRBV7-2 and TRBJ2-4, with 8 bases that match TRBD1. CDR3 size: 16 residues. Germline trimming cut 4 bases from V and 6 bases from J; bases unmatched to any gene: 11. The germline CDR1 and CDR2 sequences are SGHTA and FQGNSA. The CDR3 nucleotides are TGTGCCAGCAGCTCCGATCGGACAGGGACCAGAAACATTCAGTACTTC. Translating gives CASSSDRTGTRNIQYF. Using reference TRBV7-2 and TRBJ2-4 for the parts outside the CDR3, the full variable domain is GAGVSQSPSNKVTEKGKDVELRCDPISGHTALYWYRQSLGQGLEFLIYFQGNSAPDKSGLPSDRFSAERTGGSVSTLTIQRTQQEDSAVYLCASSSDRTGTRNIQYFGAGTRLSVL.

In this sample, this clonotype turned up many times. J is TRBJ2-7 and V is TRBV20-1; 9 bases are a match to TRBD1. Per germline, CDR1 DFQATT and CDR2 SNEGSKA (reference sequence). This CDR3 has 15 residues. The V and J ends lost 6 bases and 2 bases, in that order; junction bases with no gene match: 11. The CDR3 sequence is CSALRTGARPYEQYF. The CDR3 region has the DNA TGCAGTGCCCTAAGGACAGGGGCTCGTCCCTACGAGCAGTACTTC.

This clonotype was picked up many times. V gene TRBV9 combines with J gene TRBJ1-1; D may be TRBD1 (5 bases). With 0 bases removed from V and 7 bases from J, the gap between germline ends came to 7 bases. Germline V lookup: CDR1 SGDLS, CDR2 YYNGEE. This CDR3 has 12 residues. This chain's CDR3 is CASSVGQGEAFF. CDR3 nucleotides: TGTGCCAGCAGCGTAGGGCAGGGTGAAGCTTTCTTT.

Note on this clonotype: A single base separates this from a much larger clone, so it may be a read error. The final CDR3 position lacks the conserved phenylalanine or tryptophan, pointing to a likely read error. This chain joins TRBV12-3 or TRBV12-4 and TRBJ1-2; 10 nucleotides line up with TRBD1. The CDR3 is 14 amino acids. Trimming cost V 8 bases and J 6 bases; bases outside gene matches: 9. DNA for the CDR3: TGTGCCAGCTGTTCGACAGGGGGCATCGATGGCTACACCTGC. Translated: CASCSTGGIDGYTC.

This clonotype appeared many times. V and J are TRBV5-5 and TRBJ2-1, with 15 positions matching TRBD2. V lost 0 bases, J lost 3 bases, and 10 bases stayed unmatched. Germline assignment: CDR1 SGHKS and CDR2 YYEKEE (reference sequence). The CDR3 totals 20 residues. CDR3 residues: CASSLVDAPGLAGGYNEQFF. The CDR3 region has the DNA TGTGCCAGCAGCTTGGTGGACGCCCCGGGACTAGCGGGGGGCTACAATGAGCAGTTCTTC.

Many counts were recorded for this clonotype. DNA of the CDR3: TGCAGTGCTAGAGATGTACTAGCGGGGGCCCACGAGCAGTACTTC. Residues: CSARDVLAGAHEQYF. The chain carries TRBV20-1 and TRBJ2-7; TRBD2 aligns across 11 bases. Looked up from germline, CDR1 is DFQATT and CDR2 is SNEGSKA (reference sequence). V lost 0 bases to trimming and J lost 5 bases; unmatched junction nucleotides: 6. The CDR3 totals 15 residues.

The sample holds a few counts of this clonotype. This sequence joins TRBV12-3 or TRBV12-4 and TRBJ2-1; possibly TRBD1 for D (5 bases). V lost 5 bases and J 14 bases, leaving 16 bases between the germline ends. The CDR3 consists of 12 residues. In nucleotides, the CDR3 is TGTGCCAGCAGTCCAGAGGACAACAAGGAGTTCTTC. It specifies CASSPEDNKEFF.

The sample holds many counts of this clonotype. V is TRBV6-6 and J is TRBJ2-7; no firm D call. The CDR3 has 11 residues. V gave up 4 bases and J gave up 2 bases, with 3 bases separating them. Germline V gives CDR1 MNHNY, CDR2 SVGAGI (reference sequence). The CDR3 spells CASSFPYEQYF. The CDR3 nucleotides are TGTGCCAGCAGTTTCCCCTACGAGCAGTACTTC.

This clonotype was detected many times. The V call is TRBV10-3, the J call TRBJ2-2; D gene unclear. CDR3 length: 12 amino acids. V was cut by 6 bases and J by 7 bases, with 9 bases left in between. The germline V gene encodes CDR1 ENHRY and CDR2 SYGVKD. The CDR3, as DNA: TGTGCCATCAGGGCGGAAGTCGGGGAGCTGTTTTTT. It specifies CAIRAEVGELFF.

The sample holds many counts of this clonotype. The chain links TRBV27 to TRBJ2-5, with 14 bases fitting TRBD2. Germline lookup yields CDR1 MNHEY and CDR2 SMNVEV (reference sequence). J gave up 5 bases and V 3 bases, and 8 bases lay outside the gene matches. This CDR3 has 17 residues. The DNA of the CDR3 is TGTGCCAGCAGTTTCCACGGACTAGCGGGGGGAAGGGAGACCCAGTACTTC. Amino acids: CASSFHGLAGGRETQYF.

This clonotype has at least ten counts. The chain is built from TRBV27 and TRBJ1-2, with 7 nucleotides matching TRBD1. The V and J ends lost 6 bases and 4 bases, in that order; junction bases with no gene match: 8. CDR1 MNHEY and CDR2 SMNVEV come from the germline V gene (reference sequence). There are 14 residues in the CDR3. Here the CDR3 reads CASSRRGFGYGYTF. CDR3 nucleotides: TGTGCCAGCAGCCGCAGGGGGTTTGGCTATGGCTACACCTTC.

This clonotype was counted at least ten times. CDR3 sequence reads: CASSSRDWSTDTQYF. CDR3 DNA sequence: TGTGCCAGCAGTTCCCGGGACTGGAGCACAGATACGCAGTATTTT. The rearrangement uses TRBV6-1 and TRBJ2-3, with a weak D call TRBD2 (6 bases). Germline V gene data show CDR1 as MNHNS and CDR2 as SASEGT. The V gene lost 5 bases and the J gene lost 0 bases, with 12 bases spanning the gap. The CDR3 length is 15 residues.

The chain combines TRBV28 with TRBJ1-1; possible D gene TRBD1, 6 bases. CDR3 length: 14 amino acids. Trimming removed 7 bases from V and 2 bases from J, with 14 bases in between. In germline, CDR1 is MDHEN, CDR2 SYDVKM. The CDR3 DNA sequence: TGTGCCAGCACCCGAGCCGGGGGCAACACTGAAGCTTTCTTT. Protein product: CASTRAGGNTEAFF.

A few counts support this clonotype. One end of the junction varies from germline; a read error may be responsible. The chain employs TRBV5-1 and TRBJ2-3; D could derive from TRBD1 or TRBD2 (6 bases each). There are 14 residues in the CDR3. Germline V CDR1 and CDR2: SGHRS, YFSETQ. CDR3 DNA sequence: TGCGCCAGCTCCGGGGGCGCGGGCACAGATAAGCAGTATTTT. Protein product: CASSGGAGTDKQYF.

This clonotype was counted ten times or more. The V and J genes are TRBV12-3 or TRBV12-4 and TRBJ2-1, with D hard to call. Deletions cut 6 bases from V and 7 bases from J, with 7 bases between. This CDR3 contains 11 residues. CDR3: CASSPLNEQFF. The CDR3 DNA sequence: TGTGCCAGCAGCCCTCTAAATGAGCAGTTCTTC.